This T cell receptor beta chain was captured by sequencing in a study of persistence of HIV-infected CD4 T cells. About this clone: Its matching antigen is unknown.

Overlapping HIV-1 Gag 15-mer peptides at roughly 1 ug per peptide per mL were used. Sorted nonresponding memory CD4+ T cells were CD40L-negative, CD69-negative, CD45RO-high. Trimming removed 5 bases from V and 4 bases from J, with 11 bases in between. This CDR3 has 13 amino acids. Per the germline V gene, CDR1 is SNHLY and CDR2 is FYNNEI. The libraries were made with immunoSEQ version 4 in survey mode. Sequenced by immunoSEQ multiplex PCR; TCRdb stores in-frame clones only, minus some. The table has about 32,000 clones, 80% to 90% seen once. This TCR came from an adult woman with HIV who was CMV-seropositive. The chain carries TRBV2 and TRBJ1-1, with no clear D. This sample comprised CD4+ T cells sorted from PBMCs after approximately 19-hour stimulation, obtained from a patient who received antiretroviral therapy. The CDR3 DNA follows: TGTGCCAGCAGTATCGGGTTGGGCACTGAAGCTTTCTTT. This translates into CASSIGLGTEAFF.